The present entry profiles one T cell receptor beta chain with its context. Its antigen is undetermined. It was through 5'RACE template switching that TCR cDNA was made, with a universal primer site and UMIs added. TCRdb reanalysed the 5' RACE reads using MiXCR and keeps one entry per CDR3 protein. The sample records some 320,000 distinct CDR3 sequences, around 10% being singletons. These data are taken from a study of T cells after yellow fever vaccination. Study-level points and caveats: Though it reached lower strength, the secondary response hit its peak faster, day 5 versus 15. The bulk population could contribute abundant contaminating clonotypes to FACS-sorted repertoires. Boosting was followed by the reappearance of most primary-vaccination clones (approximately 95% CD4, about 89% CD8).

Germline CDR1 and CDR2: MNHNY and SVGAGI (reference sequence). V lost 2 bases, J lost 6 bases, and 11 bases lay in between. CDR3 length equals 13 residues. The sample here was CD4+ T cells sorted from PBMCs, taken 45 days after the yellow fever booster vaccination. The chain uses TRBV6-6 and TRBJ2-7; D is ambiguous. The TCR was taken from a man between 18 and 29 years old who received the YFV17D yellow fever vaccine. CDR3 sequence reads: CASSYGERAEQYF. For the CDR3, the DNA is TGTGCCAGCAGTTACGGAGAAAGGGCCGAGCAGTACTTC.